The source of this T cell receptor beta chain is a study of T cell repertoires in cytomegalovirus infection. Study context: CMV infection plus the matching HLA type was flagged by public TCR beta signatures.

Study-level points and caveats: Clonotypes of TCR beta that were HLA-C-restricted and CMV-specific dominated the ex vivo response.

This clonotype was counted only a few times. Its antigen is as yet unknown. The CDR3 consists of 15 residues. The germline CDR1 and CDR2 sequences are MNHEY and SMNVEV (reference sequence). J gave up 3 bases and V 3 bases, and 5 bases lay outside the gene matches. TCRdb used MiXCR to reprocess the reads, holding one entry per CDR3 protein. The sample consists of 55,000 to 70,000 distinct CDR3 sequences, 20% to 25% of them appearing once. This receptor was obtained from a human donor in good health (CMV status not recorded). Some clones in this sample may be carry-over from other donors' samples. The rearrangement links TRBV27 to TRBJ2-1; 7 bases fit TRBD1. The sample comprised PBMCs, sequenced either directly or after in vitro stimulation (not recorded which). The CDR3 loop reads CASSFGDRYYNEQFF. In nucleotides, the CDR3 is TGTGCCAGCAGTTTCGGGGACAGATACTACAATGAGCAGTTCTTC.